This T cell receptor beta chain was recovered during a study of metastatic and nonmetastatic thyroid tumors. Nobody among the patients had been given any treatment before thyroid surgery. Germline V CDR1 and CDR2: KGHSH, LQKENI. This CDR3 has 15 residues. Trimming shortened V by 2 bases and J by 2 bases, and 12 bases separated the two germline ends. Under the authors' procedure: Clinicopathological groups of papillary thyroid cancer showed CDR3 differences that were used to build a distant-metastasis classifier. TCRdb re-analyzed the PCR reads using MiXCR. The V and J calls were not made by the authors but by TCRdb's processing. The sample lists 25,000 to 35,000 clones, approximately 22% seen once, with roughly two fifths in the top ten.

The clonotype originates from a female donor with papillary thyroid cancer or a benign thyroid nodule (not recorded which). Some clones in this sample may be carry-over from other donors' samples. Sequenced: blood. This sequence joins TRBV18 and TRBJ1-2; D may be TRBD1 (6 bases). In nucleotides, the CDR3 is TGTGCCAGCTCACCAACTCACAGGGTCAACTATGGCTACACCTTC. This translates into CASSPTHRVNYGYTF.